This T cell receptor beta chain was captured in a study of OX40 agonist ivuxolimab in advanced cancers. This clone appeared once. What it binds is unknown. Assay: immunoSEQ multiplex PCR; the TCRdb copy retains only in-frame clones and omits some. The sample lists approximately 61,000 clones, about 80% occurring once. Study results and caveats: Researchers report that CD8+ T cells had, on average, more expanded clones than CD4+. The study observed clonal expansion of CD4+ and CD8+ blood T cells by week 6 at 0.1 to 3.0 mg/kg.

The germline V gene encodes CDR1 SGHTA and CDR2 FQGNSA. The V gene lost 2 bases and the J gene lost 3 bases, with 10 bases spanning the gap. The CDR3 spans 14 residues. This material consisted of CD4+ or CD8+ T cells sorted from blood, taken in a trial of the OX40 agonist ivuxolimab. This clonotype originated in an adult with an advanced solid tumor such as melanoma, head and neck, liver or kidney cancer. V gene TRBV7-2 combines with J gene TRBJ1-2; no clear D. CDR3 sequence reads: CASSLSDDDYGYTF. The DNA of the CDR3 is TGTGCCAGCAGCTTATCGGACGACGACTATGGCTACACCTTC.